These T cell receptor beta chains were read from a single sample in a study of cytomegalovirus exposure and HLA in healthy donors. Profiling relied on immunoSEQ multiplex PCR, and the TCRdb table lists in-frame clones only, not all of them. The sample has approximately 150,000 clones; roughly three quarters are singletons. Source material: PBMCs. The origin of the receptors is a woman aged 55-70 years in good health and CMV-seronegative. Each CDR3 is given with its conserved first and last residue. D genes are given only for firm matches. Expanded clones get a size class; other rows say once, few or many, or leave the size out.

size,D,J,V,DNA,CDR3
NA,TRBD1,TRBJ2-3,TRBV6-4,TGTGCCAGCAGTGCCGGGACAGGCCCTTGGGATACGCAGTATTTT,CASSAGTGPWDTQYF
once,NA,TRBJ2-2,TRBV19,TGTGCCAGTAGTATAGGCCGCCTGGGGCCCTTCGAGAACACCGGGGAGCTGTTTTTT,CASSIGRLGPFENTGELFF
NA,NA,TRBJ1-1,TRBV28,TGTGCCAGCAGTTTAGCGGAGCTCGGAGGGACTGAAGCTTTCTTT,CASSLAELGGTEAFF
NA,TRBD1,TRBJ2-5,TRBV18,TGTGCCAGCTCACCAGCGGACAGGGTGAGGGAGACCCAGTACTTC,CASSPADRVRETQYF
NA,TRBD1,TRBJ1-3,TRBV2,TGTGCCAGCAGCCGAAGTCCTAACCGGGACAGCTTATACTCTGGAAACACCATATATTTT,CASSRSPNRDSLYSGNTIYF
once,NA,TRBJ1-2,TRBV19,TGTGCCAGCAGAATCAGGGGAGCCTATGGCTACACCTTC,CASRIRGAYGYTF
few,NA,TRBJ2-7,TRBV13,TGTGCCAGTAAAACCTACGAGCAGTACTTC,CASKTYEQYF
NA,NA,TRBJ1-2,TRBV28,TGTGCCAGCAGTTCTCGAATCTTAAGGGGGGGCTACACCTTC,CASSSRILRGGYTF
NA,TRBD1,TRBJ2-3,TRBV5-4,TGTGCCAGCAGCTTGGGGCGGACAGGGTTTGTTGATACGCAGTATTTT,CASSLGRTGFVDTQYF
NA,TRBD1,TRBJ2-1,TRBV27,TGTGCCAGCAGTCACGGGACAGCTAATTACAATGAGCAGTTCTTC,CASSHGTANYNEQFF
once,TRBD1,TRBJ1-5,TRBV6-1,TGTGCCAGCCTCGACAGGGGCAATCAGCCCCAGCATTTT,CASLDRGNQPQHF
once,NA,TRBJ2-5,TRBV5-1,TGCGCCAGCAGCCGGGACAACGGGGAGACCCAGTACTTC,CASSRDNGETQYF
NA,NA,TRBJ1-1,TRBV19,TGTGCCAGTAGTATAGTATGGGCTTCGGCTGAAGCTTTCTTT,CASSIVWASAEAFF
NA,NA,TRBJ1-1,TRBV11-3,TGTGCCAGCAGCCATGGTAGGGGCGCTGAAGCTTTCTTT,CASSHGRGAEAFF
NA,NA,TRBJ2-3,TRBV19,TGTGCCAGTAGCGCGACAGATCCTAGCACAGATACGCAGTATTTT,CASSATDPSTDTQYF
NA,NA,TRBJ1-1,TRBV6-6,TGTGCCAGCAGGGACCCAGGGGATTACACTGAAGCTTTCTTT,CASRDPGDYTEAFF
NA,TRBD1,TRBJ2-5,TRBV10-3,TGTGCCATCAAAGGGACAGGGGGCGTGGAGACCCAGTACTTC,CAIKGTGGVETQYF
NA,TRBD2,TRBJ2-1,TRBV4-1,TGCGCCAGCAGCGCCCGAGCGGCGGGACTACGCCCAGGTGAGCAGTTCTTC,CASSARAAGLRPGEQFF
NA,TRBD1,TRBJ2-2,TRBV5-1,TGCGCCAGCAGCCAACCGACAGGGAGCACCGGGGAGCTGTTTTTT,CASSQPTGSTGELFF
few,NA,TRBJ2-7,TRBV27,TGTGCCAGCAGTCCCGGGGTGGAATCCTACGAGCAGTACTTC,CASSPGVESYEQYF
NA,NA,TRBJ1-5,TRBV28,TGTGCCAGCAGTTTGCGGGGTCAGGGCAATCAGCCCCAGCATTTT,CASSLRGQGNQPQHF
few,NA,TRBJ1-1,TRBV30,TGTGCCTGGAGAGGTGGAAATTCCATTCCTAACAGGGCGTTCGGAAGGAACACTGAAGCTTTCTTT,CAWRGGNSIPNRAFGRNTEAFF
NA,NA,TRBJ2-3,TRBV9,TGTGCCAGCAGCACACCCGGGGCAGATACGCAGTATTTT,CASSTPGADTQYF
NA,NA,TRBJ1-2,TRBV30,TGTGCCTGTACACCACAGGGCCATGGCTACACCTTC,CACTPQGHGYTF
NA,NA,TRBJ2-7,TRBV6-1,TGTGCCAGCAGTGAAGCTCGGGGGTTTACCTACGAGCAGTACTTC,CASSEARGFTYEQYF
NA,NA,TRBJ1-1,TRBV28,TGTGCCAGCAGTTTACCTGACAGGTACGGTGAAGCTTTCTTT,CASSLPDRYGEAFF
NA,TRBD2,TRBJ2-1,TRBV7-3,TGTGCCAGCAGCTTATTTAGCGGGGTTAATAATGAGCAGTTCTTC,CASSLFSGVNNEQFF
NA,NA,TRBJ1-1,TRBV7-9,TGTGCCAGCAGCCCCGCGGTGAACACTGAAGCTTTCTTT,CASSPAVNTEAFF
NA,TRBD1,TRBJ1-6,TRBV7-3,TGTGCCAGCAGCTTAGACAGGGCCTATAATTCACCCCTCCACTTT,CASSLDRAYNSPLHF
NA,TRBD2,TRBJ2-5,TRBV6-5,TGTGCCAGCAGTTACTCGGGGACTAGTCAAGAGACCCAGTACTTC,CASSYSGTSQETQYF
NA,NA,TRBJ1-5,TRBV28,TGTGCCAGCAGTTTGGGCAGGGCGGTTTTGAGAAGGCATCAGCCCCAGCATTTT,CASSLGRAVLRRHQPQHF
NA,NA,TRBJ1-1,TRBV7-9,TGTGCCAGCAGCTTACAAGCGACAGGCAACACTGAAGCTTTCTTT,CASSLQATGNTEAFF
NA,NA,TRBJ1-2,TRBV7-2,TGTGCCAGCAGCTTAGAGGGGAGGGCCTATGGCTACACCTTC,CASSLEGRAYGYTF
NA,TRBD1,TRBJ2-7,TRBV5-5,TGTGCCAGCAGCTTGACCTACGGGACAGGTCACTCCTACGAGCAGTACTTC,CASSLTYGTGHSYEQYF
NA,TRBD2,TRBJ2-1,TRBV6-4,TGTGCCAGCAGCCGGACTAGCGGGGACTACAATGAGCAGTTCTTC,CASSRTSGDYNEQFF
once,TRBD1,TRBJ1-6,TRBV11-2,TGTGCCAGCAGCTTAGGGGGACAGTATAATTCACCCCTCCACTTT,CASSLGGQYNSPLHF
NA,NA,TRBJ1-2,TRBV6-1,TGTGCCAGCATTTGGATGGGGGGGGCAGACGGCTACACCTTC,CASIWMGGADGYTF
once,TRBD1,TRBJ2-7,TRBV4-2,TGTGCCAGCAGTCCGGACAGGGGGAGGATCTACGAGCAGTACTTC,CASSPDRGRIYEQYF
NA,TRBD2,TRBJ2-3,TRBV28,TGTGCCAGCAGTACTCTAGCGGGAGGGCCTAGGGTGGCGCAGTATTTT,CASSTLAGGPRVAQYF
NA,TRBD1,TRBJ1-1,TRBV28,TGTGCCAGCAATCCCGGGACAGGGCCCCTGGGCACTGAAGCTTTCTTT,CASNPGTGPLGTEAFF
NA,NA,TRBJ1-4,TRBV7-6,TGTGCCAGCAGCTTGGGGCCCTCAACTAATGAAAAACTGTTTTTT,CASSLGPSTNEKLFF
NA,NA,TRBJ2-1,TRBV4-1,TGCGCCAGCAGCCAGGGTCAGGGTAACTACAATGAGCAGTTCTTC,CASSQGQGNYNEQFF
NA,TRBD1,TRBJ2-2,TRBV23-1,TGCGCCAGCAGTCCTTCTGCGCCCGGGACAGGGAACACCGGGGAGCTGTTTTTT,CASSPSAPGTGNTGELFF
NA,NA,TRBJ2-7,TRBV11-2,TGTGCCAGCAGCTTAGACGGGACAACCTACGAGCAGTACTTC,CASSLDGTTYEQYF
NA,NA,TRBJ1-2,TRBV15,TGTGCCACCAGCAGAGAAGGGACTGCAAATATCTACACCTTC,CATSREGTANIYTF